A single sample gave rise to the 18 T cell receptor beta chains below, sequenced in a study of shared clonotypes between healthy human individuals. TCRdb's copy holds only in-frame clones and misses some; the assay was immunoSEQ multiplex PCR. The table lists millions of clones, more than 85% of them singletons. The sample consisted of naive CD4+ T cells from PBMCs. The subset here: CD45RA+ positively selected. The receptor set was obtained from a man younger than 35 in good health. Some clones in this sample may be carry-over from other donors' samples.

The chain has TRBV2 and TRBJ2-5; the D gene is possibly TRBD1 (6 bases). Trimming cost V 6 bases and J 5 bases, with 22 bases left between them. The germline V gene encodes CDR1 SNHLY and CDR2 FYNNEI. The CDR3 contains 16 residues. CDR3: CASRETRQVGGETQYF. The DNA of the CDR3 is TGTGCCAGCAGAGAGACCCGACAGGTTGGTGGCGAGACCCAGTACTTC.

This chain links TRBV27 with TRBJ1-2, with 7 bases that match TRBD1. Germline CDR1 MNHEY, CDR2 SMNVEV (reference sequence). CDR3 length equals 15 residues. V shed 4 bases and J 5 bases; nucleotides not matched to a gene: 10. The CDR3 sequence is CASSSQGIFGYGYTF. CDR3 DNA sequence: TGTGCCAGCAGTTCACAGGGGATCTTCGGGTATGGCTACACCTTC.

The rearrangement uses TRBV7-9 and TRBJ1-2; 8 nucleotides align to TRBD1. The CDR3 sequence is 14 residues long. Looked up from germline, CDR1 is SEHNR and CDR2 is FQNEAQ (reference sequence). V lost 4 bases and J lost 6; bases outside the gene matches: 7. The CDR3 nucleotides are TGTGCCAGCAGCTCCGGACAGGGCGAGGATGGCTACACCTTC. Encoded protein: CASSSGQGEDGYTF.

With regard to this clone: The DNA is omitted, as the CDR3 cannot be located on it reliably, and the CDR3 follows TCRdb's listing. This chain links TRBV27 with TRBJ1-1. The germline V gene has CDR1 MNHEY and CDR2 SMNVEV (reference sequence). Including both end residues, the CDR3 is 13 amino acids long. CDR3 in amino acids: CASSFGGGTARVF.

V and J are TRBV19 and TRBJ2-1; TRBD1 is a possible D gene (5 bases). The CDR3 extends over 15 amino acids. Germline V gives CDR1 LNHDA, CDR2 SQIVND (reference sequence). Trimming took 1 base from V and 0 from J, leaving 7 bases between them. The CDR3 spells CASSIGQGSYNEQFF. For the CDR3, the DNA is TGTGCCAGTAGTATAGGGCAGGGCTCCTACAATGAGCAGTTCTTC.

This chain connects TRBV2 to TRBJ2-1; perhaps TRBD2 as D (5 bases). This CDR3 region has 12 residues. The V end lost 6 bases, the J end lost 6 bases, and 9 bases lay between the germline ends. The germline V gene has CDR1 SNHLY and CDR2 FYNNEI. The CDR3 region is CASRGSGNEQFF. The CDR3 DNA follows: TGTGCCAGCAGGGGGAGCGGCAATGAGCAGTTCTTC.

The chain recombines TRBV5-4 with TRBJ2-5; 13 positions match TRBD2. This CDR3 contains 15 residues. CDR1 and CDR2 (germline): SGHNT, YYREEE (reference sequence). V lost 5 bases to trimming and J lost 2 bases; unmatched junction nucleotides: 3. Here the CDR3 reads CASRRGLAGQETQYF. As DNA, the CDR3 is TGTGCCAGCAGGCGGGGACTAGCGGGACAAGAGACCCAGTACTTC.

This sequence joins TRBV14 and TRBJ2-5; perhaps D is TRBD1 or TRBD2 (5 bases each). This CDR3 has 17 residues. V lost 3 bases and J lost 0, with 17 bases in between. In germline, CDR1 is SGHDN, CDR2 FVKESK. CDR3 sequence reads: CASSHRHGAPYQETQYF. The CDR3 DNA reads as TGTGCCAGCAGCCACCGACACGGGGCCCCGTACCAAGAGACCCAGTACTTC.

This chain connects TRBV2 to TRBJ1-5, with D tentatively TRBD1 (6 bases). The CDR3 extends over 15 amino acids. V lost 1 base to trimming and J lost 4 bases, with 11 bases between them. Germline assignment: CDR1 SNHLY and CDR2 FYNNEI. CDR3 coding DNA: TGTGCCAGCAGTGAAGTAAGCCAGGGGAATCAGCCCCAGCATTTT. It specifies CASSEVSQGNQPQHF. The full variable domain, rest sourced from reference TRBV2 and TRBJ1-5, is EPEVTQTPSHQVTQMGQEVILRCVPISNHLYFYWYRQILGQKVEFLVSFYNNEISEKSEIFDDQFSVERPDGSNFTLKIRSTKLEDSAMYFCASSEVSQGNQPQHFGDGTRLSIL.

The CDR3 bases are TGTGCCAGCAGCTTAGTTCGACAGAGCCGCACAGATACGCAGTATTTT. Amino acid sequence: CASSLVRQSRTDTQYF. The chain combines TRBV7-2 with TRBJ2-3; D perhaps matches TRBD1 (5 bases). Trimming took 1 base from V and 1 from J, leaving 12 bases between them. The germline V gene has CDR1 SGHTA and CDR2 FQGNSA. The CDR3 spans 16 residues.

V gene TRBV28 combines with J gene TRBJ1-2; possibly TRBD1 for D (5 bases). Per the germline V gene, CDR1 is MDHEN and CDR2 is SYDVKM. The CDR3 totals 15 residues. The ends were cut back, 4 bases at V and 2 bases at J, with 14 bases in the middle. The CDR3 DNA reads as TGTGCCAGCAGTTACCCTCAGGGTTGGAACTATGGCTACACCTTC. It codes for CASSYPQGWNYGYTF.

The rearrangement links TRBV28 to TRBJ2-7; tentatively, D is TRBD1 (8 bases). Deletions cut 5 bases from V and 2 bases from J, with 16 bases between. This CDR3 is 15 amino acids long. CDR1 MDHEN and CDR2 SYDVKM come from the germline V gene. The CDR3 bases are TGTGCCAGCAGTAGTAACAGGGGGGGAACCTACGAGCAGTACTTC. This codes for CASSSNRGGTYEQYF.

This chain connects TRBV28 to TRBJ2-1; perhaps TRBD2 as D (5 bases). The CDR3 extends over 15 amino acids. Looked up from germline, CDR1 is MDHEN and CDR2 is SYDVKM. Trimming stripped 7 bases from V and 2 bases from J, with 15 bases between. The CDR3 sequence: CASTNRTPPYNEQFF. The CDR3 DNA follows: TGTGCCAGCACCAATCGGACTCCCCCCTACAATGAGCAGTTCTTC. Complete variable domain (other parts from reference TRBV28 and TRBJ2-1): DVKVTQSSRYLVKRTGEKVFLECVQDMDHENMFWYRQDPGLGLRLIYFSYDVKMKEKGDIPEGYSVSREKKERFSLILESASTNQTSMYLCASTNRTPPYNEQFFGPGTRLTVL.

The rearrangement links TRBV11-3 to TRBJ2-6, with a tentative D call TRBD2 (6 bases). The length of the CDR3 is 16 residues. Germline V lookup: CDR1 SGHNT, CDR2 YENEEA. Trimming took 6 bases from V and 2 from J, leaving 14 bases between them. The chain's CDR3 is CASSQGGSPGANVLTF. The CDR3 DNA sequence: TGTGCCAGCAGTCAAGGAGGGTCCCCTGGGGCCAACGTCCTGACTTTC.

The CDR3 DNA reads as TGTGCCAGCAGCCCCCGACAGGGGGGGTGGACAGATACGCAGTATTTT. This sequence encodes CASSPRQGGWTDTQYF. V is TRBV9 and J is TRBJ2-3; 9 bases match TRBD1. Germline V gene data show CDR1 as SGDLS and CDR2 as YYNGEE. The CDR3 has 16 residues. Trimming removed 4 bases from V and 3 bases from J; junction bases left unmatched: 9. Full variable domain (remainder filled in from reference TRBV9 and TRBJ2-3): DSGVTQTPKHLITATGQRVTLRCSPRSGDLSVYWYQQSLDQGLQFLIQYYNGEERAKGNILERFSAQQFPDLHSELNLSSLELGDSALYFCASSPRQGGWTDTQYFGPGTRLTVL.

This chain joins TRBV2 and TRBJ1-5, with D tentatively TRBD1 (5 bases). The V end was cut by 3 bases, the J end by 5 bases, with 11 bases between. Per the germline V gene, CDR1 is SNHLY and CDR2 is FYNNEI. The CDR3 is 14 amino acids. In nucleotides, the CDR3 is TGTGCCAGCAGTGATGGGTCAGGGCATCAGCCCCAGCATTTT. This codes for CASSDGSGHQPQHF.

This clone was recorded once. The CDR3 DNA sequence: TGTGCCTGGAGTTTGGTTTCAGGGACCCAGTACTTC. It encodes CAWSLVSGTQYF. The chain has TRBV30 and TRBJ2-5; D is unresolved. This CDR3 comprises 12 residues. CDR1 is GTSNPN and CDR2 is SVGIG in the germline V gene (reference sequence). Deletions cut 2 bases from V and 7 bases from J, with 11 bases between.

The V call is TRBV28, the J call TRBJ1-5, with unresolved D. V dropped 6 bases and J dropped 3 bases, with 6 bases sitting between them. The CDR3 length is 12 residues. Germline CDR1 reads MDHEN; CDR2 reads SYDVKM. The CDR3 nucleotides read TGTGCCAGCAGGAGGCACAATCAGCCCCAGCATTTT. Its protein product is CASRRHNQPQHF. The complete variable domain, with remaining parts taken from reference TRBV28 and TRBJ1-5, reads DVKVTQSSRYLVKRTGEKVFLECVQDMDHENMFWYRQDPGLGLRLIYFSYDVKMKEKGDIPEGYSVSREKKERFSLILESASTNQTSMYLCASRRHNQPQHFGDGTRLSIL.